These T cell receptor beta chains were read from a single sample in a study of human T cells and chemical hapten exposure. TCRdb re-called the RACE reads through MiXCR, storing one row per CDR3 protein. The table includes approximately 91,000 distinct CDR3 sequences, roughly 10% detected once. The sequenced sample was whole blood, obtained in connection with sensitization to the hapten diphenylcyclopropenone (DPC). The receptors shown here come from a man aged 18 to 30 with alopecia areata. Some clones in this sample may be carry-over from other donors' samples. Each CDR3 is given with its conserved first and last residue. A D gene is named only where the DNA matches it firmly. Only some rows state a clone size, as once, few, many or a class for expanded clones.

CDR3 protein: CASSQDWGSWNTEAFF; CDR3 DNA: TGCGCCAGCAGCCAAGATTGGGGCAGCTGGAACACTGAAGCTTTCTTT; J gene: TRBJ1-1; D gene: NA; V gene: TRBV4-3; clone size: NA
CDR3 protein: CASSHLIRGYEQYF; CDR3 DNA: TGTGCCAGCAGCCACCTCATCAGGGGCTACGAGCAGTACTTC; J gene: TRBJ2-7; D gene: NA; V gene: TRBV4-2; clone size: few
CDR3 protein: CASSSLDRPFGF; CDR3 DNA: TGTGCCAGCAGCTCACTTGACAGGCCCTTCGGCTTC; J gene: TRBJ1-2; D gene: NA; V gene: TRBV7-9; clone size: NA
CDR3 protein: CASRGASRGAPLHF; CDR3 DNA: TGTGCCAGCCGGGGGGCTTCGAGGGGTGCACCCCTCCACTTT; J gene: TRBJ1-6; D gene: NA; V gene: TRBV6-2/TRBV6-3; clone size: many
CDR3 protein: CASSPGPLYSNQPQHF; CDR3 DNA: TGTGCCAGCAGCCCGGGCCCTCTATATAGCAATCAGCCCCAGCATTTT; J gene: TRBJ1-5; D gene: NA; V gene: TRBV12-3/TRBV12-4; clone size: few
CDR3 protein: CSVPENTEAFF; CDR3 DNA: TGCAGCGTTCCAGAGAACACTGAAGCTTTCTTT; J gene: TRBJ1-1; D gene: NA; V gene: TRBV29-1; clone size: NA
CDR3 protein: CASMLAFVEQFF; CDR3 DNA: TGTGCCAGCATGTTAGCATTCGTTGAGCAGTTCTTC; J gene: TRBJ2-1; D gene: NA; V gene: TRBV28; clone size: NA
CDR3 protein: CAISEQGRNSPLHF; CDR3 DNA: TGTGCCATCAGTGAACAGGGCCGGAATTCACCCCTCCACTTT; J gene: TRBJ1-6; D gene: NA; V gene: TRBV10-3; clone size: NA
CDR3 protein: CATRDFTDTQYF; CDR3 DNA: TGTGCCACCCGGGACTTCACAGATACGCAGTATTTT; J gene: TRBJ2-3; D gene: NA; V gene: TRBV24-1; clone size: NA
CDR3 protein: CASRQASRAGNYEQYF; CDR3 DNA: TGTGCCAGCCGTCAGGCGTCACGAGCTGGTAACTACGAGCAGTACTTC; J gene: TRBJ2-7; D gene: NA; V gene: TRBV27; clone size: few
CDR3 protein: CASSLSSGTRQSQYF; CDR3 DNA: TGTGCCAGCAGTTTATCCTCCGGGACCCGGCAGAGCCAGTACTTC; J gene: TRBJ2-5; D gene: NA; V gene: TRBV28; clone size: many
CDR3 protein: CASSEYRSYGYTF; CDR3 DNA: TGTGCCAGCAGTGAGTACAGATCCTATGGCTACACCTTC; J gene: TRBJ1-2; D gene: NA; V gene: TRBV28; clone size: few
CDR3 protein: CASSDWTNLYF; CDR3 DNA: TGCGCCAGCAGTGACTGGACGAATTTGTACTTC; J gene: TRBJ2-7; D gene: NA; V gene: TRBV10-1; clone size: many
CDR3 protein: CASRDYFLNNEQFF; CDR3 DNA: TGTGCCAGCAGGGACTACTTCCTTAACAATGAGCAGTTCTTC; J gene: TRBJ2-1; D gene: NA; V gene: TRBV12-3/TRBV12-4; clone size: few
CDR3 protein: CASSQDRVTGELFF; CDR3 DNA: TGTGCCAGCAGTCAGGACAGGGTCACCGGGGAGCTGTTTTTT; J gene: TRBJ2-2; D gene: TRBD1; V gene: TRBV25-1; clone size: few
CDR3 protein: CASTQGMRSSGNTIYF; CDR3 DNA: TGTGCCAGCACCCAAGGGATGAGGAGCTCTGGAAACACCATATATTTT; J gene: TRBJ1-3; D gene: NA; V gene: TRBV11-2; clone size: many
CDR3 protein: CSVQTSGGETQYF; CDR3 DNA: TGCAGTGTTCAGACTAGCGGGGGGGAGACCCAGTACTTC; J gene: TRBJ2-5; D gene: TRBD2; V gene: TRBV20-1; clone size: few
CDR3 protein: CASSLEALSGANVLTF; CDR3 DNA: TGTGCCAGCAGCTTGGAGGCCCTCTCTGGGGCCAACGTCCTGACTTTC; J gene: TRBJ2-6; D gene: NA; V gene: TRBV7-2; clone size: many
CDR3 protein: CASTPWGALDQPQHF; CDR3 DNA: TGTGCCAGCACCCCGTGGGGAGCATTGGATCAGCCCCAGCATTTT; J gene: TRBJ1-5; D gene: NA; V gene: TRBV2; clone size: NA
CDR3 protein: CSGEKNTEAFF; CDR3 DNA: TGCAGCGGAGAGAAGAACACTGAAGCTTTCTTT; J gene: TRBJ1-1; D gene: NA; V gene: TRBV29-1; clone size: many
CDR3 protein: CASSPPWGTAYNEQFF; CDR3 DNA: TGTGCCAGCTCACCACCGTGGGGGACAGCCTACAATGAGCAGTTCTTC; J gene: TRBJ2-1; D gene: TRBD1; V gene: TRBV18; clone size: NA
CDR3 protein: CASSSHGGNTIYF; CDR3 DNA: TGTGCCAGCAGTTCTCACGGAGGAAACACCATATATTTT; J gene: TRBJ1-3; D gene: NA; V gene: TRBV12-3/TRBV12-4; clone size: few
CDR3 protein: CASSSHLGYTF; CDR3 DNA: TGTGCCAGCAGTTCCCACCTTGGCTACACCTTC; J gene: TRBJ1-2; D gene: NA; V gene: TRBV25-1; clone size: many
CDR3 protein: CASSAAGLRVRETQYF; CDR3 DNA: TGTGCCAGTAGTGCGGCGGGACTCAGGGTCCGAGAGACCCAGTACTTC; J gene: TRBJ2-5; D gene: NA; V gene: TRBV19; clone size: NA
CDR3 protein: CASSHGVEETQYF; CDR3 DNA: TGTGCCAGCAGCCACGGGGTAGAAGAGACCCAGTACTTC; J gene: TRBJ2-5; D gene: NA; V gene: TRBV7-7; clone size: few
CDR3 protein: CARVTGFLYGYTF; CDR3 DNA: TGTGCCAGAGTGACAGGGTTTCTCTATGGCTACACCTTC; J gene: TRBJ1-2; D gene: TRBD1; V gene: TRBV2; clone size: many
CDR3 protein: CASKAGQGYGYTF; CDR3 DNA: TGTGCCAGCAAAGCGGGGCAGGGGTATGGCTACACCTTC; J gene: TRBJ1-2; D gene: NA; V gene: TRBV12-3/TRBV12-4; clone size: few
CDR3 protein: CASSVQGANSGNTIYF; CDR3 DNA: TGTGCCAGCAGCGTACAGGGGGCTAACTCTGGAAACACCATATATTTT; J gene: TRBJ1-3; D gene: TRBD1; V gene: TRBV9; clone size: few
CDR3 protein: CASSYGEGHAEAFF; CDR3 DNA: TGTGCCAGCAGTTACGGCGAGGGGCACGCCGAAGCTTTCTTT; J gene: TRBJ1-1; D gene: NA; V gene: TRBV6-5; clone size: few
CDR3 protein: CASSEPPSGSNTGELFF; CDR3 DNA: TGTGCCAGCAGCGAACCCCCTAGCGGTTCGAACACCGGGGAGCTGTTTTTT; J gene: TRBJ2-2; D gene: TRBD2; V gene: TRBV7-9; clone size: many
CDR3 protein: CASGKPGQRPRTQYF; CDR3 DNA: TGTGCCAGCGGTAAACCGGGACAACGGCCTAGGACGCAGTATTTT; J gene: TRBJ2-3; D gene: NA; V gene: TRBV11-2; clone size: few
CDR3 protein: CASTMLIGEYNEQFF; CDR3 DNA: TGCGCCAGCACCATGCTGATCGGGGAATACAATGAGCAGTTCTTC; J gene: TRBJ2-1; D gene: NA; V gene: TRBV10-2; clone size: few
CDR3 protein: CASRTLAGGLIGELFF; CDR3 DNA: TGTGCCAGCAGAACACTAGCGGGGGGCCTAATCGGGGAGCTGTTTTTT; J gene: TRBJ2-2; D gene: TRBD2; V gene: TRBV6-1; clone size: many
CDR3 protein: CASSLAGASGGLLSNEQFF; CDR3 DNA: TGTGCCAGCAGCTTGGCCGGTGCTAGCGGGGGGCTCTTGTCCAATGAGCAGTTCTTC; J gene: TRBJ2-1; D gene: TRBD2; V gene: TRBV5-8; clone size: NA
CDR3 protein: CASSGPGQGYQPQHF; CDR3 DNA: TGCGCCAGCTCAGGACCGGGACAGGGGTATCAGCCCCAGCATTTT; J gene: TRBJ1-5; D gene: TRBD1; V gene: TRBV10-2; clone size: NA
CDR3 protein: CASSLSQRTPEAFF; CDR3 DNA: TGTGCCAGCAGCTTAAGCCAGAGGACGCCTGAAGCTTTCTTT; J gene: TRBJ1-1; D gene: NA; V gene: TRBV7-3; clone size: many
CDR3 protein: CASSPLGGPGINEKLFF; CDR3 DNA: TGTGCCAGCAGCCCCCTGGGGGGGCCCGGGATCAATGAAAAACTGTTTTTT; J gene: TRBJ1-4; D gene: NA; V gene: TRBV7-6; clone size: NA
CDR3 protein: CASSRGNTIYF; CDR3 DNA: TGTGCCAGCTCTCGTGGAAACACCATATATTTT; J gene: TRBJ1-3; D gene: NA; V gene: TRBV7-6; clone size: NA
CDR3 protein: CASSLSGSLPTTDTQYF; CDR3 DNA: TGTGCCAGCAGTTTATCGGGATCCCTCCCTACCACAGATACGCAGTATTTT; J gene: TRBJ2-3; D gene: NA; V gene: TRBV12-3/TRBV12-4; clone size: few
CDR3 protein: CASSYHRGTGELFF; CDR3 DNA: TGTGCCAGCAGTTACCACCGTGGCACCGGGGAGCTGTTTTTT; J gene: TRBJ2-2; D gene: NA; V gene: TRBV6-6; clone size: few
CDR3 protein: CASSFTGDGYTF; CDR3 DNA: TGTGCCAGCAGTTTTACAGGGGACGGCTACACCTTC; J gene: TRBJ1-2; D gene: TRBD1; V gene: TRBV27; clone size: NA